This T cell receptor beta chain stems from a study of T cell clonotyping in hematopoietic cell transplantation. The trim removed 5 bases at V and 9 bases at J, leaving 9 bases unmatched. The CDR3 extends over 16 amino acids. CDR1 and CDR2 (germline): SGHVS, FNYEAQ. Points on this clone: As yet, its antigen is unknown.

Study-wide points: Pathologically expanded recipient clonotypes increased progressively from day 30 to day 180 as diversity fell. Higher Inverse Simpson Index values in graft donor and pretransplant recipient predicted broader posttransplant TCR diversity. At the given depth, recipient repertoires were over 97% de novo clonotypes. No sorting was done, leaving CD4 and CD8 contributions mixed.

Data came from immunoSEQ multiplex PCR; TCRdb stores just in-frame clones and leaves some out. The sample has around 12,000 clones; over 40% are singletons. The V and J genes are TRBV7-6 and TRBJ2-1, with TRBD2 matching over 14 bases. The sample consisted of peripheral blood mononuclear cells. The sequence was collected from a man aged 45-60 years in good health. Some clones in this sample may be carry-over from other donors' samples. CDR3 in amino acids: CASSLGTSGSPSEQFF. CDR3 nucleotides: TGTGCCAGCAGCCTCGGGACTAGCGGGAGCCCATCTGAGCAGTTCTTC.